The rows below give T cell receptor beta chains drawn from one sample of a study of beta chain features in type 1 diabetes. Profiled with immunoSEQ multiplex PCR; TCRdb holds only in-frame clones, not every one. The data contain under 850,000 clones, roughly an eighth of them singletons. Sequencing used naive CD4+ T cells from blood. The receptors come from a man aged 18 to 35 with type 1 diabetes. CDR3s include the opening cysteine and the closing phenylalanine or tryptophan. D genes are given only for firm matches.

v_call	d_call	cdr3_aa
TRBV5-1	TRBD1	CASSPEGADMNTEAFF
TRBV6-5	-	CASRALSSYNSPLHF
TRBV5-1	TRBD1	CASSIGQGSPEAFF
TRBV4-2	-	CASSQATGSGYGYTF
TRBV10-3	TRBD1	CAISVGQLNSPLHF
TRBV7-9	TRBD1	CASSLGDRAGSPLHF
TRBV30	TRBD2	CAWSESWASGETQYF
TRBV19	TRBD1	CASSIEPGQGSNQPQHF
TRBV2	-	CASRGGSNYGYTF
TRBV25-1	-	CASSEGSRMAYEQYF
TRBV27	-	CASGSGPFSGNTIYF
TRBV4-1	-	CASSRQGSVDGTEAFF
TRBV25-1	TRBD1	CATGQGIEEQYF
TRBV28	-	CASSSPDKHTEAFF
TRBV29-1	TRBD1	CSVAGGEDSPLHF
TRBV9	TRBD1	CASSPWTGAYNEQFF
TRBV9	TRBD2	CASSTAGERDTQYF
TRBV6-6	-	CASRPSGGPNEKLFF
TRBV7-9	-	CASSKRQEMPPSGANVLTF
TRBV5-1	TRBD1	CASSSPDRDGTQYF
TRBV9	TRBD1	CASSSEWGQGNTEAFF
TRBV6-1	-	CASSPLTANYGYTF
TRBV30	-	CAWSQGFHGYTF
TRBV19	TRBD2	CASSTELANIQYF
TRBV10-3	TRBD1	CAISDLTGPPSDTQYF
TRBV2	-	CASGTQVVEQFF
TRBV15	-	CATSRGSQNTEAFF
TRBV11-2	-	CASSIKRKAAF
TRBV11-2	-	CASRLSGAYAAVRGTQYF
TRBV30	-	CAWSRTGANTEAFF
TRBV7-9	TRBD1	CASSRLQGSNTEAFF
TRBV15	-	CATSGSLFSTDTQYF
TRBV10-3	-	CAISEFLPETQYF
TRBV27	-	CASRRGSGYGYTF
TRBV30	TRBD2	CAWRARLAGPAYEQYF
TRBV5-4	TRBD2	CASSFGLAGEETQYF
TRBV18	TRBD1	CASSPAGTGGDNSPLHF
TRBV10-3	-	CAISESGVSGETQYF
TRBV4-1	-	CASSQGGRTEAFF
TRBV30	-	CAWKPGINIQYF
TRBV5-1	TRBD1	CASSLAASGTGTSDTQYF
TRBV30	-	CAWMRQMNTEAFF
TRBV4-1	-	CASSRQDRAEQYF
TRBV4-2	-	CASSQVSPERPLHF
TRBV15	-	CATSRDVSGADTQYF
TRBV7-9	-	CASSSQGPYGYTF
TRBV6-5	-	CASRGRETQYF
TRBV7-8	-	CASSPQGGYGYTF
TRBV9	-	CASSVGLGADSYEQYF
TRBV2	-	CASSVIGQFF
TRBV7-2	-	CASSPLDTQYF
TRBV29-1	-	CSVVSDADTQYF
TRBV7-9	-	CASSHPQSNTGELFF
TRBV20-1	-	CSAEGRNEAFF
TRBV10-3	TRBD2	CAISESRRIGREETQYF
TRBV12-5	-	CASGLVNPNQETQYF
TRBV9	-	CASSARLGGNTEAFF